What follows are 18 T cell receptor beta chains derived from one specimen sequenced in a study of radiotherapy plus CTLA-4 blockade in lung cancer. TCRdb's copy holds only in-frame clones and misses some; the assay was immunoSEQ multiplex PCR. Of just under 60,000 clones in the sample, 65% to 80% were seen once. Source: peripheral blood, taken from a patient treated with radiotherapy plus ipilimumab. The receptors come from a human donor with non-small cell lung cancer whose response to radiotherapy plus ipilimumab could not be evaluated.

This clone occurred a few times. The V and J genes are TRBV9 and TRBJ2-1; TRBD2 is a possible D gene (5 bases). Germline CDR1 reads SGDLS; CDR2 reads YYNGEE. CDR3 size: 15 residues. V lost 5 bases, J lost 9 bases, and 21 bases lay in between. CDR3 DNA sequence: TGTGCCAGCAGTGGAGGCTCCGGGGTCATGGGTGAGCAGTTCTTC. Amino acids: CASSGGSGVMGEQFF. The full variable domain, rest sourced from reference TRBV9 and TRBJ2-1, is DSGVTQTPKHLITATGQRVTLRCSPRSGDLSVYWYQQSLDQGLQFLIQYYNGEERAKGNILERFSAQQFPDLHSELNLSSLELGDSALYFCASSGGSGVMGEQFFGPGTRLTVL.

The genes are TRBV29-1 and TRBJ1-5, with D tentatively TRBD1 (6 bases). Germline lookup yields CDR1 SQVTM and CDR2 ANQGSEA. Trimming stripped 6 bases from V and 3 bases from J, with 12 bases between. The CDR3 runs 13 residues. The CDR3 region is CSVRQGINQPQHF. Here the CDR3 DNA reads TGCAGCGTAAGGCAGGGGATCAATCAGCCCCAGCATTTT.

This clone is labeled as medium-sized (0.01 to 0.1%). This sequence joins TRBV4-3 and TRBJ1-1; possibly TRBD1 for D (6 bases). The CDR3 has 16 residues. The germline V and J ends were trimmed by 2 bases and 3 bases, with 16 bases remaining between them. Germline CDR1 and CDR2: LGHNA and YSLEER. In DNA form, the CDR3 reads TGCGCCAGCAGCCAACTCTTACGGGGGGCGGACACTGAAGCTTTCTTT. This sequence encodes CASSQLLRGADTEAFF.

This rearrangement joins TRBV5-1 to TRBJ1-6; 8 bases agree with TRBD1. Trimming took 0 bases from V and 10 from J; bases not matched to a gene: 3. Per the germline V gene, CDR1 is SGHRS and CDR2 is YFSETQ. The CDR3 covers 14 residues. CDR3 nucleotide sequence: TGCGCCAGCAGCTTGGCCGGACAGGGCTCACCCCTCCACTTT. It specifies CASSLAGQGSPLHF.

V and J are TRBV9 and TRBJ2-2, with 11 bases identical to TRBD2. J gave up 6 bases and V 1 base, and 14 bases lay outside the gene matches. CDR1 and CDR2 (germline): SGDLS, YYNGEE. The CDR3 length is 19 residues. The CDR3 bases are TGTGCCAGCAGCGTACCCACTGGTTCTAGCGGGAGGTGGCCCGGGGAGCTGTTTTTT. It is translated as CASSVPTGSSGRWPGELFF. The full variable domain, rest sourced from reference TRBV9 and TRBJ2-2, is DSGVTQTPKHLITATGQRVTLRCSPRSGDLSVYWYQQSLDQGLQFLIQYYNGEERAKGNILERFSAQQFPDLHSELNLSSLELGDSALYFCASSVPTGSSGRWPGELFFGEGSRLTVL.

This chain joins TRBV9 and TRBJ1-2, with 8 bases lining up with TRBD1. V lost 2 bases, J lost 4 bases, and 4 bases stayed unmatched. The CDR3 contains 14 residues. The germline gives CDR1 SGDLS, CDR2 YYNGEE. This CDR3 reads CASSVDDRGYGYTF. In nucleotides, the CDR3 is TGTGCCAGCAGCGTGGACGACAGGGGCTATGGCTACACCTTC.

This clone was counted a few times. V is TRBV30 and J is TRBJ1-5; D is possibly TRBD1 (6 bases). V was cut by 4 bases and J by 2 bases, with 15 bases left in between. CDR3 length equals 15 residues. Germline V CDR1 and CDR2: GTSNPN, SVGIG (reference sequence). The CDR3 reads CAWMPRGSRNQPQHF. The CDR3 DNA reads TGTGCCTGGATGCCCAGGGGATCTCGCAATCAGCCCCAGCATTTT.

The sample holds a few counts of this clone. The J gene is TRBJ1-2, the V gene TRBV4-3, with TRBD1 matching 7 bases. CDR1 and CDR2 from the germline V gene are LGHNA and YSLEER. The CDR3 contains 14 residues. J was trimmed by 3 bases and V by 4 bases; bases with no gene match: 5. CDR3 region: CASSPFTGDYGYTF. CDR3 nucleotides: TGCGCCAGCAGCCCCTTCACAGGGGACTATGGCTACACCTTC.

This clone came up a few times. This CDR3 reads CSVETGGREQYF. CDR3 bases: TGCAGCGTGGAAACAGGGGGCCGGGAGCAGTACTTC. The rearrangement uses TRBV29-1 and TRBJ2-7; 9 bases match TRBD1. The ends lost 6 bases at V and 7 bases at J; junction bases unmatched: 7. CDR3 length: 12 amino acids. CDR1 is SQVTM and CDR2 is ANQGSEA in the germline V gene.

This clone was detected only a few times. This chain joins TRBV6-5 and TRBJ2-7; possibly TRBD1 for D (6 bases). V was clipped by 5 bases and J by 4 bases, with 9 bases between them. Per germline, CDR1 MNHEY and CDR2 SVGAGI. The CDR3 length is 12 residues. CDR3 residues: CASSEGGYEQYF. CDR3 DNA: TGTGCCAGCAGTGAAGGGGGATACGAGCAGTACTTC.

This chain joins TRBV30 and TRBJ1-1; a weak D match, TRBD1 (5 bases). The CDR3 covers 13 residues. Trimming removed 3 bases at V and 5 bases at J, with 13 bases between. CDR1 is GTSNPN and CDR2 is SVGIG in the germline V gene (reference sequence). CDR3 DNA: TGTGCCTGGAGCAACTTGGACACGACTGAAGCTTTCTTT. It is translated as CAWSNLDTTEAFF.

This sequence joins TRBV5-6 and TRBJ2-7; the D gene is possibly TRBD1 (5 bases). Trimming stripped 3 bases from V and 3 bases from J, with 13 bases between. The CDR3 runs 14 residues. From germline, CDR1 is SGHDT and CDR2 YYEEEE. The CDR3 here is CASSSGRVVYEQYF. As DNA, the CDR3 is TGTGCCAGCAGCTCGGGCAGGGTAGTCTACGAGCAGTACTTC.

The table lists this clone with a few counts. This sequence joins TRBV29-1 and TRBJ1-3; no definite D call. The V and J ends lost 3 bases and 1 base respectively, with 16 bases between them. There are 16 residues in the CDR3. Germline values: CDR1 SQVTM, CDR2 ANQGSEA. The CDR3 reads CSVDVTGGQSGNTIYF. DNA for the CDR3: TGCAGCGTTGATGTTACGGGCGGGCAATCTGGAAACACCATATATTTT.

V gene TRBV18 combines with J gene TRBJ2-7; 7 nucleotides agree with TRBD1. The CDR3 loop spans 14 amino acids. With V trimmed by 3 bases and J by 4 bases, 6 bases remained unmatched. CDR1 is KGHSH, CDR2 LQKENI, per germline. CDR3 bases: TGTGCCAGCTCACCTAGCTGGGACAGTTACGAGCAGTACTTC. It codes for CASSPSWDSYEQYF.

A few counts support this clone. The CDR3 nucleotides read TGCGCCAGCAGCCAAGTTCTCCGGGACAGGGAAAACACCATATATTTT. Protein: CASSQVLRDRENTIYF. The rearrangement links TRBV4-3 to TRBJ1-3; TRBD1 agrees at 9 bases. The CDR3 covers 16 residues. V shed 1 base, J shed 6 bases, and the junction held 7 bases outside the gene matches. CDR1 is LGHNA and CDR2 is YSLEER in the germline V gene.

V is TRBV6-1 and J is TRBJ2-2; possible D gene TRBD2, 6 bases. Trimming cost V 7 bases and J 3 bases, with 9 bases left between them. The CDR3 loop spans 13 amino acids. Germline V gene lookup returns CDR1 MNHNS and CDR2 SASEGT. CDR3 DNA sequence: TGTGCCAGCATGACGGGAGACACCGGGGAGCTGTTTTTT. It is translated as CASMTGDTGELFF.

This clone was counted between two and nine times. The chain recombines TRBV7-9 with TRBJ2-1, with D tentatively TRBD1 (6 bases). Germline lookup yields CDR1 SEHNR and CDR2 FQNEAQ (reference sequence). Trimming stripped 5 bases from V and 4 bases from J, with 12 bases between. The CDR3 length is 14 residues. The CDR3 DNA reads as TGTGCCAGCAGCCCCGGGGACAAATACAATGAGCAGTTCTTC. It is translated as CASSPGDKYNEQFF.

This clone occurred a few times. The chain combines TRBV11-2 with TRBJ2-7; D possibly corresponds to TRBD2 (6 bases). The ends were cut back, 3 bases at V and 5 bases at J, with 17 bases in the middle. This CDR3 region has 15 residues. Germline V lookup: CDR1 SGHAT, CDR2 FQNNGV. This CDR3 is CASSFFRELGNEQYF. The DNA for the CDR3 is TGTGCCAGCAGCTTTTTCCGGGAGTTGGGAAACGAGCAGTACTTC.